The 30 T cell receptor beta chains presented below share a single source sample, sequenced in a study of T cell repertoires in cytomegalovirus infection. TCRdb itself ran the reads through MiXCR, one entry per CDR3 protein. The table includes around 450,000 distinct CDR3 sequences, approximately 32% detected once. What was sequenced was PBMCs. Source of these receptors: a human donor in good health (CMV status not recorded). Some clones in this sample may be carry-over from other donors' samples.

The chain has TRBV6-5 and TRBJ1-2; D gene unclear. The germline V gene has CDR1 MNHEY and CDR2 SVGAGI. The V gene lost 5 bases and the J gene lost 8 bases, with 12 bases spanning the gap. The CDR3 has 12 residues. Written as DNA, the CDR3 is TGTGCCAGCAGTAACCGGCGAGGAGGCTACACCTTC. The encoded protein is CASSNRRGGYTF.

This clonotype was picked up a small number of times. This chain joins TRBV6-1 and TRBJ1-1, with D perhaps matching TRBD1 (6 bases). Germline CDR1 reads MNHNS; CDR2 reads SASEGT. V was clipped by 2 bases and J by 5 bases, with 12 bases between them. The CDR3 is 14 residues long. The CDR3 loop reads CASSERGGNTEAFF. The CDR3 DNA sequence: TGTGCCAGCAGTGAAAGAGGGGGAAATACTGAAGCTTTCTTT.

The V and J genes are TRBV5-4 and TRBJ2-3, with D perhaps matching TRBD1 (5 bases). This CDR3 has 14 amino acids. From germline, CDR1 is SGHNT and CDR2 YYREEE (reference sequence). The V gene lost 4 bases and the J gene lost 4 bases, with 13 bases spanning the gap. CDR3 sequence (DNA): TGTGCCAGCAGCCTGGATAAGGGGTCAGATACGCAGTATTTT. Translation: CASSLDKGSDTQYF.

The sample holds a few counts of this clonotype. The chain couples TRBV20-1 to TRBJ2-7, with 8 bases that match TRBD1. Germline V gene sequence: CDR1 DFQATT, CDR2 SNEGSKA (reference sequence). This CDR3 spans 13 amino acids. V lost 7 bases to trimming and J lost 3 bases; unmatched junction nucleotides: 8. The CDR3 DNA sequence: TGCAGTGGGGTCAGGACAGGGCGCTACGAGCAGTACTTC. Protein: CSGVRTGRYEQYF.

This clonotype has just a few counts. The chain combines TRBV28 with TRBJ2-7; TRBD2 aligns across 8 bases. Trimming at V came to 6 bases and at J to 5 bases, leaving 9 bases not matched to a gene. The CDR3 is 14 amino acids. Per germline, CDR1 MDHEN and CDR2 SYDVKM. In DNA form, the CDR3 reads TGTGCCAGCAGGTCAGCGGGGGTGAGGGACGAGCAGTACTTC. It codes for CASRSAGVRDEQYF.

This clonotype occurred a few times. This chain joins TRBV28 and TRBJ1-6; TRBD1 aligns across 9 bases. Germline loops: CDR1 MDHEN, CDR2 SYDVKM. V was pared by 6 bases and J by 8 bases, with 11 bases of the junction left unmatched. This CDR3 is 16 amino acids long. The CDR3 sequence is CASRTPLTGGDSPLHF. Written as DNA, the CDR3 is TGTGCCAGCAGAACGCCCCTAACAGGGGGCGATTCACCCCTCCACTTT.

This clonotype was observed a few times. The chain recombines TRBV29-1 with TRBJ2-5; D is ambiguous. The V gene's germline CDR1 is SQVTM and CDR2 ANQGSEA. CDR3 length: 14 residues. V was clipped by 3 bases and J by 3 bases, with 14 bases between them. The CDR3 DNA follows: TGCAGCGTTGAGGCGGTGGCTGGAGAAGAGACCCAGTACTTC. Protein: CSVEAVAGEETQYF.

In its sample, this clonotype was seen a few times. This chain uses TRBV5-1 with TRBJ1-4; TRBD1 matches at 7 bases. Germline V gives CDR1 SGHRS, CDR2 YFSETQ. This CDR3 contains 11 residues. V gave up 4 bases and J gave up 13 bases; unmatched junction bases: 4. The CDR3 reads CASSAGQRLFF. CDR3 DNA sequence: TGCGCCAGCAGCGCGGGACAGCGACTGTTTTTT. The variable domain in full, with the rest retrieved from reference TRBV5-1 and TRBJ1-4, is KAGVTQTPRYLIKTRGQQVTLSCSPISGHRSVSWYQQTPGQGLQFLFEYFSETQRNKGNFPGRFSGRQFSNSRSEMNVSTLELGDSALYLCASSAGQRLFFGSGTQLSVL.

The table lists this clonotype with a few counts. This rearrangement joins TRBV9 to TRBJ1-1; the D is unclear. The length of the CDR3 is 14 residues. CDR1 is SGDLS and CDR2 is YYNGEE in the germline V gene. V was cut by 0 bases and J by 1 base, with 7 bases left in between. CDR3 in amino acids: CASSVEVGNTEAFF. The CDR3, as DNA: TGTGCCAGCAGCGTAGAAGTGGGGAACACTGAAGCTTTCTTT.

The chain employs TRBV7-2 and TRBJ2-5; no firm D call. V lost 2 bases, J lost 6 bases, and 13 bases lay in between. There are 14 residues in the CDR3. Germline V CDR1 and CDR2: SGHTA, FQGNSA. The CDR3 DNA is TGTGCCAGCAGCTTAAGTGTGGGCCCGAAGACCCAGTACTTC. Residues: CASSLSVGPKTQYF.

This clonotype was seen a handful of times. The J gene is TRBJ1-5, the V gene TRBV27, with unresolved D. CDR3 length: 14 residues. The germline V gene has CDR1 MNHEY and CDR2 SMNVEV (reference sequence). Trimming removed 5 bases at V and 2 bases at J, with 10 bases between. The CDR3 DNA follows: TGTGCCAGCAGTATCGGAATTGGCAATCAGCCCCAGCATTTT. It is translated as CASSIGIGNQPQHF.

This clonotype was seen repeatedly, ten times or more. The V and J genes are TRBV7-2 and TRBJ2-7; unclear D gene. Trimming cost V 5 bases and J 2 bases, with 10 bases left between them. Germline CDR1 reads SGHTA; CDR2 reads FQGNSA. This CDR3 has 13 amino acids. CDR3 coding DNA: TGTGCCAGCAGCCAAGGTCCCCCCTACGAGCAGTACTTC. Translation gives CASSQGPPYEQYF.

V is TRBV5-6 and J is TRBJ2-1; D is possibly TRBD2 (6 bases). Trimming stripped 6 bases from V and 3 bases from J, with 13 bases between. The CDR3 loop spans 14 amino acids. From germline, CDR1 is SGHDT and CDR2 YYEEEE. CDR3 residues: CASTGGTGYNEQFF. In DNA, the CDR3 is TGTGCCAGCACCGGCGGGACGGGCTACAATGAGCAGTTCTTC.

V gene TRBV12-3 or TRBV12-4 combines with J gene TRBJ2-2; 9 bases are shared with TRBD1. This CDR3 is 15 amino acids long. With V trimmed by 5 bases and J by 6 bases, 7 bases remained unmatched. The CDR3 DNA reads as TGTGCCAGCAGTCTCGGGACAGGGCTGCCCGGGGAGCTGTTTTTT. Translation gives CASSLGTGLPGELFF.

This clonotype was observed a handful of times. This chain links TRBV5-6 with TRBJ2-5; 7 nucleotides align to TRBD1. Germline V gives CDR1 SGHDT, CDR2 YYEEEE. CDR3 length: 13 amino acids. V was pared by 4 bases and J by 2 bases, with 2 bases of the junction left unmatched. CDR3: CASSQGVQETQYF. CDR3 coding DNA: TGTGCCAGCAGCCAGGGGGTTCAAGAGACCCAGTACTTC.

The sample holds a few counts of this clonotype. This chain links TRBV20-1 with TRBJ1-6; TRBD1 might be the D (5 bases). The V end lost 0 bases, the J end lost 4 bases, and 19 bases lay between the germline ends. The CDR3 is 18 amino acids. The V gene's germline CDR1 is DFQATT and CDR2 SNEGSKA (reference sequence). CDR3 in amino acids: CSAREFGHQRGYNSPLHF. In nucleotides, the CDR3 is TGCAGTGCTAGAGAGTTTGGACACCAAAGGGGTTATAATTCACCCCTCCACTTT.

This clonotype came up a few times. The chain has TRBV6-5 and TRBJ2-5, with 7 bases that match TRBD1. The V segment lost 1 base and the J segment 2 bases; nucleotides outside the gene matches: 4. The CDR3 totals 15 residues. The germline V gene has CDR1 MNHEY and CDR2 SVGAGI. CDR3 DNA: TGTGCCAGCAGTTACTTATGGGACAGTCAAGAGACCCAGTACTTC. Protein product: CASSYLWDSQETQYF.

The chain couples TRBV7-6 to TRBJ2-5, with a weak D call TRBD1 (6 bases). The CDR3 consists of 15 residues. Trimming shortened V by 1 base and J by 3 bases, and 12 bases separated the two germline ends. Germline CDR1 is SGHVS and CDR2 is FNYEAQ. CDR3 sequence (DNA): TGTGCCAGCAGCTTAGTAGGGGGAAGAGAAGAGACCCAGTACTTC. Amino acids: CASSLVGGREETQYF.

The chain combines TRBV29-1 with TRBJ1-1, with 8 nucleotides matching TRBD1. Looked up from germline, CDR1 is SQVTM and CDR2 is ANQGSEA. CDR3 length: 13 residues. The junction had 7 bases not matched to a gene; V was cut back by 7 bases and J by 3 bases. The CDR3 DNA sequence: TGCAGCGCCGACAGGGGAGCGGACACTGAAGCTTTCTTT. Translating gives CSADRGADTEAFF.

CDR3 protein: CASSPPEGREQYF. The CDR3 nucleotides are TGTGCCAGCAGCCCGCCGGAGGGGAGGGAGCAGTACTTC. This chain links TRBV7-9 with TRBJ2-7, with a weak D call TRBD2 (6 bases). The CDR3 spans 13 residues. Germline V CDR1 and CDR2: SEHNR, FQNEAQ (reference sequence). The V end was cut by 5 bases, the J end by 7 bases, with 15 bases between.

This clonotype was observed a few times. This CDR3 is CATRTTVTEAFF. CDR3 nucleotide sequence: TGTGCCACACGCACAACGGTAACTGAAGCTTTCTTT. V gene TRBV19 combines with J gene TRBJ1-1; D is uncertain. Trimming stripped 10 bases from V and 5 bases from J, with 14 bases between. The CDR3 loop spans 12 amino acids. In germline, CDR1 is LNHDA, CDR2 SQIVND (reference sequence).

The chain joins TRBV29-1 to TRBJ1-1; TRBD1 matches at 9 bases. V trimming: 3 bases; J trimming: 4 bases; junction bases outside the gene matches: 6. CDR3 length: 14 residues. Germline V gives CDR1 SQVTM, CDR2 ANQGSEA. The CDR3 protein is CSVESYRGLTEAFF. CDR3 in DNA: TGCAGCGTTGAGTCTTACAGGGGGCTCACTGAAGCTTTCTTT.

A remark on this clonotype: This may be a read error, as it is one base from a much larger clone. The chain links TRBV14 to TRBJ1-6; D perhaps matches TRBD1 (5 bases). The CDR3 is made up of 16 amino acids. The V gene's germline CDR1 is SGHDN and CDR2 FVKESK. The CDR3 DNA reads TGTGCCAGCAGCCAGAGCGGGACCGTTTATAATTCACCCCTCCCCTTT. As protein: CASSQSGTVYNSPLPF.

With respect to this clonotype: A much bigger clone sits one base away, suggesting this may be a read error. This sequence joins TRBV7-6 and TRBJ1-2; tentative D call: TRBD1 (6 bases). This CDR3 spans 16 amino acids. The germline V gene has CDR1 SGHVS and CDR2 FNYEAQ. The CDR3 DNA reads TGTGCCAGCAGCTTAATGGACCGGGGGGGGCTCGGTGGCTACAACTTC. Translated, it gives CASSLMDRGGLGGYNF.

The J gene is TRBJ1-1, the V gene TRBV29-1, with 7 bases lining up with TRBD1. Germline V gene sequence: CDR1 SQVTM, CDR2 ANQGSEA. J gave up 3 bases and V 6 bases, and 10 bases lay outside the gene matches. CDR3 size: 14 residues. CDR3 DNA sequence: TGCAGCGTCACCCTGAGGGGGACAGACACTGAAGCTTTCTTT. As protein: CSVTLRGTDTEAFF.

At least ten counts were recorded for this clonotype. J is TRBJ1-4 and V is TRBV6-6; D ambiguous. With 2 bases removed from V and 3 bases from J, the gap between germline ends came to 13 bases. There are 16 residues in the CDR3. Germline V gene lookup returns CDR1 MNHNY and CDR2 SVGAGI (reference sequence). CDR3 bases: TGTGCCAGCAGTTACGTTCGGGCGGAGGCTAATGAAAAACTGTTTTTT. Translation gives CASSYVRAEANEKLFF.

CDR3 sequence reads: CATGEFTRQAFF. The CDR3 region has the DNA TGTGCCACCGGGGAGTTTACCCGGCAAGCTTTCTTT. The genes are TRBV19 and TRBJ1-1, with D unclear. Germline CDR1 and CDR2: LNHDA and SQIVND (reference sequence). The CDR3 totals 12 residues. V was pared by 10 bases and J by 9 bases, with 18 bases between.

V and J are TRBV20-1 and TRBJ1-2, with a tentative D call TRBD1 (5 bases). The V gene lost 5 bases and the J gene lost 6 bases, with 16 bases spanning the gap. Germline CDR1 reads DFQATT; CDR2 reads SNEGSKA (reference sequence). CDR3 length: 13 amino acids. CDR3 region: CSAHTGTKDGYTF. The CDR3 DNA sequence: TGCAGTGCTCATACCGGGACCAAGGATGGCTACACCTTC.

The rearrangement uses TRBV12-3 or TRBV12-4 and TRBJ1-2, with D possibly being TRBD1 (6 bases). The CDR3 contains 13 residues. Trimming left V 5 bases short and J 2 bases short, with 9 bases between. The DNA of the CDR3 is TGTGCCAGCAGTCATACAGGGAACTATGGCTACACCTTC. This sequence encodes CASSHTGNYGYTF.

In its sample, this clonotype was seen many times. V usage is TRBV6-5 and J usage is TRBJ2-4; the D is unclear. This CDR3 is built from 14 residues. CDR1 MNHEY and CDR2 SVGAGI come from the germline V gene. Trimming stripped 6 bases from V and 3 bases from J, with 12 bases between. CDR3 bases: TGTGCCAGCAGCCGGCAAGGCTACAAAAACATTCAGTACTTC. Protein product: CASSRQGYKNIQYF.